This paragraph reports one T cell receptor (beta chain). As the method for making TCR beta libraries, quantitative 5'-RACE with molecular barcodes was used. Using its own MiXCR run on the 5' RACE reads, TCRdb lists one record per CDR3 protein. The top ten hold roughly 14% of the sample, which has approximately 350,000 distinct CDR3 sequences, around 20% seen once. The data derive from a study of CD8 T cells in ankylosing spondylitis. The CDR3 extends over 15 amino acids. V lost 3 bases and J lost 4, with 15 bases in between. This receptor was obtained from a male donor with ankylosing spondylitis or in good health (not recorded which). The sequencing input was blood, either unsorted or a sorted T cell fraction (not recorded which). This chain links TRBV12-3 or TRBV12-4 with TRBJ1-1, with D uncertain. Written as DNA, the CDR3 is TGTGCCAGCAGTTTTGACGACATGCGAGCCACTGAAGCTTTCTTT. Its protein is CASSFDDMRATEAFF.